This T cell receptor (beta chain) comes out of a study of molecular identifiers for immune sequencing clone quantification. Both previously described methods and listed TCR primers were employed to make bulk TCR libraries. One entry per CDR3 protein, called by TCRdb with MiXCR from the PCR reads. The table has 80,000 to 130,000 distinct CDR3 sequences, 36% seen once. Germline V CDR1 and CDR2: SEHNR, FQNEAQ (reference sequence). V lost 2 bases and J lost 4, with 9 bases in between. The CDR3 spans 13 residues. Researchers sorted naive CD8 T cells as cells that were CD8+CD4-CCR7+CD45RA+. This clonotype was sampled from a human donor in good health. Some libraries in this study had Jurkat cell RNA spiked in. The sequenced sample consisted of naive CD8+ T cells from blood, with Jurkat cell RNA spiked in. Subset reported: FACS-sorted CD8+CD4-CCR7+CD45RA+ naive T cells. V usage is TRBV7-9 and J usage is TRBJ2-7; maybe TRBD1 (6 bases). The CDR3 DNA sequence: TGTGCCAGCAGCTTACAGGGGACGTACGAGCAGTACTTC. Its translation is CASSLQGTYEQYF.